What follows are 30 T cell receptor beta chains derived from one specimen sequenced in a study of type 1 regulatory T cells (dated by TCRdb to about 2021). Sequencing took place on an Illumina MiSeq. TCRdb reworked the public reads: Q25 trimming with fastp, MiXCR clone assembly, productive beta chains retained. Each record represents a unique CDR3 protein, reported with the most common genes and DNA among its rows. Across this sample there are tens of thousands of distinct CDR3 sequences, with around 20% seen only once. Of the sample, around 8.1% is held by the ten largest clones. Antigen specificity for these receptors is unknown. The investigation overall reported the following: A more restricted TCR repertoire was observed in Tr1 cells than in non-Tr1 cells, and this restriction was interpreted in the study as alloantigen-induced clonal expansion.

The material sequenced was cultured type 1 regulatory T (Tr1) cells, either the whole culture or a sorted fraction (not recorded which). What the cell subset or site label conveys for this sample: type 1 regulatory T cells sorted from the T-allo10 product. The receptors derive from a human donor in good health.

This clonotype was seen only a few times. The chain recombines TRBV6-5 with TRBJ2-3; D uncertain. Germline CDR1 is MNHEY and CDR2 is SVGAGI. CDR3 length: 14 amino acids. Trimming stripped 6 bases from V and 3 bases from J, with 13 bases between. DNA of the CDR3: TGTGCCAGCAGAGAGACCTGGGCAACAGATACGCAGTATTTT. Protein sequence: CASRETWATDTQYF.

This clonotype was counted between two and nine times. V is TRBV6-6 and J is TRBJ2-5, with 15 bases fitting TRBD2. The CDR3 runs to 16 residues. Trimming took 5 bases from V and 2 from J; bases not matched to a gene: 3. From germline, CDR1 is MNHNY and CDR2 SVGAGI (reference sequence). The CDR3 here is CASSLGTSGRQETQYF. The CDR3 coding sequence is TGTGCCAGCAGTCTCGGGACTAGCGGGAGGCAAGAGACCCAGTACTTC.

In this sample, this clonotype turned up a few times. V gene TRBV5-1 combines with J gene TRBJ2-2; D gene unclear. The V gene's germline CDR1 is SGHRS and CDR2 YFSETQ. Trimming removed 0 bases from V and 1 base from J, with 7 bases in between. The CDR3 spans 15 residues. The CDR3 DNA is TGCGCCAGCAGCTTGGACGGTAGGAACACCGGGGAGCTGTTTTTT. Protein: CASSLDGRNTGELFF.

The CDR3 DNA follows: TGTGCCAGCAGCGCCGGGGACAGGGGCTATGGCTACACCTTC. This codes for CASSAGDRGYGYTF. The chain recombines TRBV9 with TRBJ1-2, with 10 bases that match TRBD1. V was pared by 3 bases and J by 4 bases, with 3 bases of the junction left unmatched. The CDR3 totals 14 residues. Per the germline V gene, CDR1 is SGDLS and CDR2 is YYNGEE.

Only a few counts were recorded for this clonotype. V and J are TRBV4-3 and TRBJ1-2; tentatively, D is TRBD1 (5 bases). The length of the CDR3 is 13 residues. Germline loops: CDR1 LGHNA, CDR2 YSLEER. V lost 1 base and J lost 8, with 11 bases in between. CDR3 loop: CASSQGSGRGYTF. The CDR3, as DNA: TGCGCCAGCAGCCAAGGTTCGGGACGCGGCTACACCTTC.

The chain has TRBV7-9 and TRBJ2-7; D remains unclear. V was cut by 8 bases and J by 0 bases, with 8 bases left in between. From germline, CDR1 is SEHNR and CDR2 FQNEAQ (reference sequence). This CDR3 has 12 residues. CDR3 DNA: TGTGCCAGCGAACAGAGCTCCTACGAGCAGTACTTC. This sequence encodes CASEQSSYEQYF.

The chain has TRBV29-1 and TRBJ1-1; possible D gene TRBD1, 6 bases. Germline values: CDR1 SQVTM, CDR2 ANQGSEA. This CDR3 has 10 residues. V lost 3 bases to trimming and J lost 11 bases, with 10 bases between them. The CDR3 bases are TGCAGCGTTGATCAGGGGCGCGCTTTCTTT. Translating it yields CSVDQGRAFF.

The chain has TRBV6-5 and TRBJ2-3, with D perhaps matching TRBD1 or TRBD2 (5 bases each). Germline assignment: CDR1 MNHEY and CDR2 SVGAGI. With 0 bases removed from V and 2 bases from J, the gap between germline ends came to 9 bases. This CDR3 is built from 15 residues. This chain's CDR3 is CASSYSRGYTDTQYF. CDR3 DNA sequence: TGTGCCAGCAGTTACTCGAGGGGATACACAGATACGCAGTATTTT.

The V call is TRBV7-9, the J call TRBJ1-1; D may be TRBD1 (5 bases). The germline V and J ends were trimmed by 0 bases and 7 bases, with 21 bases remaining between them. CDR3 length: 17 residues. The germline CDR1 and CDR2 sequences are SEHNR and FQNEAQ (reference sequence). The CDR3 spells CASSLAIGWKGENEAFF. The DNA for the CDR3 is TGTGCCAGCAGCTTAGCGATTGGGTGGAAAGGGGAGAATGAAGCTTTCTTT.

This clonotype was seen a handful of times. The rearrangement joins TRBV20-1 to TRBJ2-7; the match to TRBD2 covers 12 bases. V was clipped by 5 bases and J by 3 bases; unmatched bases: 2. The CDR3 runs 13 residues. Germline V gene sequence: CDR1 DFQATT, CDR2 SNEGSKA (reference sequence). For the CDR3, the DNA is TGCAGTGCTCCGACTAGCGGGAGCTACGAGCAGTACTTC. Residues: CSAPTSGSYEQYF.

The chain has TRBV11-2 and TRBJ2-1, with 11 bases identical to TRBD2. The CDR3 consists of 21 residues. After removal of 6 bases from V and 0 bases from J, the junction contained 19 bases not matched to a gene. The germline gives CDR1 SGHAT, CDR2 FQNNGV. The CDR3 protein is CASRTGRTGTSGRGSYNEQFF. The CDR3 DNA reads as TGTGCCAGCAGGACAGGACGGACAGGAACTAGCGGGAGAGGCTCCTACAATGAGCAGTTCTTC. The complete variable domain, with remaining parts taken from reference TRBV11-2 and TRBJ2-1, reads EAGVAQSPRYKIIEKRQSVAFWCNPISGHATLYWYQQILGQGPKLLIQFQNNGVVDDSQLPKDRFSAERLKGVDSTLKIQPAKLEDSAVYLCASRTGRTGTSGRGSYNEQFFGPGTRLTVL.

The CDR3 DNA follows: TGCAGTGCCAGGGTCGCTAGCGGGAGTTCAGATACGCAGTATTTT. Its protein product is CSARVASGSSDTQYF. The chain combines TRBV20-1 with TRBJ2-3, with TRBD2 matching 10 bases. CDR1 is DFQATT and CDR2 is SNEGSKA in the germline V gene (reference sequence). This CDR3 spans 15 amino acids. V lost 6 bases to trimming and J lost 4 bases; unmatched junction nucleotides: 10.

In its sample, this clonotype was seen many times. At one boundary the junction diverges from the germline segment, which might be a read error. V and J are TRBV7-7 and TRBJ2-7, with 8 bases identical to TRBD1. This CDR3 is 20 amino acids long. Germline assignment: CDR1 SSHAT and CDR2 FNYEAQ (reference sequence). The CDR3 here is CASSLGQDFLMAPISYEQYF. DNA of the CDR3: TGTGCTAGCAGCTTGGGACAGGATTTTCTTATGGCCCCCATCTCCTACGAGCAGTACTTC.

This clonotype occurred a few times. This chain uses TRBV5-4 with TRBJ2-1; no clear D gene. CDR1 and CDR2 from the germline V gene are SGHNT and YYREEE (reference sequence). With 4 bases removed from V and 3 bases from J, the gap between germline ends came to 14 bases. The CDR3 runs 15 residues. CDR3 in amino acids: CASSPPDQNYNEQFF. The CDR3 DNA is TGTGCCAGCAGCCCTCCGGACCAGAACTACAATGAGCAGTTCTTC.

There are a few counts of this clonotype. V and J are TRBV5-1 and TRBJ2-1, with TRBD1 identical over 8 bases. After removal of 6 bases from V and 8 bases from J, the junction contained 4 bases not matched to a gene. Germline CDR1 SGHRS, CDR2 YFSETQ. CDR3 length: 12 amino acids. The CDR3 region is CASTGGRDEQFF. CDR3 coding DNA: TGCGCCAGCACAGGGGGCCGGGATGAGCAGTTCTTC.

This clonotype showed up just a few times. The chain couples TRBV4-3 to TRBJ1-2; D remains unclear. CDR1 and CDR2 from the germline V gene are LGHNA and YSLEER. Trimming stripped 0 bases from V and 4 bases from J, with 9 bases between. This CDR3 is built from 14 residues. The CDR3 loop reads CASSQDLGFYGYTF. The CDR3 nucleotides read TGCGCCAGCAGCCAAGATTTGGGGTTCTATGGCTACACCTTC.

By its share, this clonotype is medium-sized. V and J are TRBV9 and TRBJ2-1, with D maybe TRBD2 (6 bases). The CDR3 extends over 15 amino acids. Trimming removed 3 bases at V and 9 bases at J, with 19 bases between. CDR1 SGDLS and CDR2 YYNGEE come from the germline V gene. Written as DNA, the CDR3 is TGTGCCAGCAGCGCCGACGCGCCCCCCGGGGGTGAGCAGTTCTTC. This sequence encodes CASSADAPPGGEQFF.

The genes are TRBV19 and TRBJ1-2, with a weak D call TRBD1 (5 bases). Germline CDR1 reads LNHDA; CDR2 reads SQIVND (reference sequence). The V end was cut by 0 bases, the J end by 5 bases, with 16 bases between. The CDR3 is 16 amino acids. CDR3 sequence: CASSIELQSGGYGYTF. DNA of the CDR3: TGTGCCAGTAGTATAGAGCTCCAGAGTGGGGGATATGGCTACACCTTC.

The V gene is TRBV7-6, the J gene TRBJ2-1, with 9 bases fitting TRBD2. V dropped 5 bases and J dropped 2; count of bases not matched to a gene: 7. Germline assignment: CDR1 SGHVS and CDR2 FNYEAQ. The CDR3 loop spans 16 amino acids. The CDR3 bases are TGTGCCAGCAGCCCCATAGCGGGAGCCCCCTACAATGAGCAGTTCTTC. It yields the protein CASSPIAGAPYNEQFF. Looking up the rest from reference TRBV7-6 and TRBJ2-1 gives the full variable domain: GAGVSQSPRYKVTKRGQDVALRCDPISGHVSLYWYRQALGQGPEFLTYFNYEAQQDKSGLPNDRFSAERPEGSISTLTIQRTEQRDSAMYRCASSPIAGAPYNEQFFGPGTRLTVL.

This clonotype was detected only a few times. J is TRBJ2-1 and V is TRBV4-3; 7 bases line up with TRBD2. This CDR3 comprises 18 residues. V gave up 4 bases and J gave up 2 bases; unmatched junction bases: 14. Germline CDR1 reads LGHNA; CDR2 reads YSLEER. The CDR3 DNA reads as TGCGCCAGCAGCCCCTATAGGGAGGGAATGATTCCCTACAATGAGCAGTTCTTC. Translated, it gives CASSPYREGMIPYNEQFF.

This clonotype was found many times. The chain carries TRBV5-1 and TRBJ2-7; the match to TRBD1 covers 9 bases. V lost 2 bases and J lost 3; bases outside the gene matches: 3. CDR3 length: 14 residues. The germline CDR1 and CDR2 sequences are SGHRS and YFSETQ. CDR3 in amino acids: CASSFSGQGYEQYF. The CDR3 DNA follows: TGCGCCAGCAGCTTCTCGGGACAGGGCTACGAGCAGTACTTC.

The chain employs TRBV12-3 or TRBV12-4 and TRBJ1-1; D is unclear. The V end lost 1 base, the J end lost 8 bases, and 2 bases lay between the germline ends. The CDR3 has 10 residues. The CDR3 DNA is TGTGCCAGCAGTTTAGTGGAAGCTTTCTTT. It specifies CASSLVEAFF.

In regard to this clonotype: One base away lies a much larger clone, so this may be a sequencing read error. The chain recombines TRBV27 with TRBJ2-3; D is unclear. Germline V gene lookup returns CDR1 MNHEY and CDR2 SMNVEV (reference sequence). The CDR3 totals 11 residues. With 5 bases removed from V and 4 bases from J, the gap between germline ends came to 4 bases. Here the CDR3 DNA reads TGTGCCAGCAGTATCTCAGATACGCAGTATTTT. It specifies CASSISDTQYF.

The chain recombines TRBV9 with TRBJ2-7, with D hard to call. This CDR3 has 12 residues. Between the trimmed V and J ends, which lost 0 bases and 5 bases, there was a span of 6 bases. The germline gives CDR1 SGDLS, CDR2 YYNGEE. The CDR3 nucleotides are TGTGCCAGCAGCGTAGGCTTCGACGAGCAGTACTTC. Translated, it gives CASSVGFDEQYF.

This clonotype was counted only a few times. The chain joins TRBV2 to TRBJ1-1; 7 positions match TRBD1. CDR1 is SNHLY and CDR2 is FYNNEI in the germline V gene. The trim removed 7 bases at V and 7 bases at J, leaving 12 bases unmatched. This CDR3 has 14 residues. This chain's CDR3 is CASNKGAAGYEAFF. CDR3 bases: TGTGCCAGCAATAAGGGGGCGGCGGGATATGAAGCTTTCTTT.

This chain joins TRBV7-9 and TRBJ1-4; D gene ambiguous. The CDR3 extends over 15 amino acids. Per the germline V gene, CDR1 is SEHNR and CDR2 is FQNEAQ (reference sequence). V dropped 1 base and J dropped 0 bases, with 6 bases sitting between them. DNA for the CDR3: TGTGCCAGCAGCTTAGTCGCATCAACTAATGAAAAACTGTTTTTT. Its protein is CASSLVASTNEKLFF.

The chain has TRBV5-6 and TRBJ2-1; D is perhaps TRBD2 (5 bases). V lost 4 bases to trimming and J lost 0 bases, with 17 bases between them. Germline V lookup: CDR1 SGHDT, CDR2 YYEEEE. This CDR3 spans 17 amino acids. In DNA form, the CDR3 reads TGTGCCAGCAGCCCTTACAGAACTAGGAGCTCCTACAATGAGCAGTTCTTC. Protein: CASSPYRTRSSYNEQFF.

This chain uses TRBV6-5 with TRBJ2-7, with D perhaps being TRBD1 or TRBD2 (6 bases each). The germline V gene encodes CDR1 MNHEY and CDR2 SVGAGI. The V end was cut by 5 bases, the J end by 4 bases, with 21 bases between. The CDR3 runs to 16 residues. CDR3 DNA sequence: TGTGCCAGCAGTCTCGAGCCCGGGGGACATTTTTACGAGCAGTACTTC. Translated, it gives CASSLEPGGHFYEQYF.

Here the CDR3 reads CSATWTLGTQYF. In DNA, the CDR3 is TGCAGTGCTACCTGGACTTTGGGGACGCAGTATTTT. This rearrangement joins TRBV20-1 to TRBJ2-3; TRBD2 is a possible D gene (5 bases). Germline CDR1 and CDR2: DFQATT and SNEGSKA (reference sequence). The CDR3 loop spans 12 amino acids. Trimming removed 4 bases at V and 9 bases at J, with 14 bases between.

This clonotype turned up a few times. The CDR3 DNA sequence: TGCAGCGCCGGGGGGGCCGGCGAGCAGTACTTC. Its translation: CSAGGAGEQYF. This chain links TRBV29-1 with TRBJ2-7, with 8 positions matching TRBD2. V dropped 7 bases and J dropped 6; count of bases not matched to a gene: 5. Germline lookup yields CDR1 SQVTM and CDR2 ANQGSEA. The CDR3 length is 11 residues.